These 3 T cell receptor beta chains were sequenced from one sample in a study of blood T cell repertoires in COVID-19. Sequenced by immunoSEQ multiplex PCR; TCRdb stores in-frame clones only, minus some. The table lists approximately 160,000 clones, roughly four fifths of them singletons. Sequences were obtained from peripheral blood. These receptors were collected from a woman older than 75 with acute or convalescent COVID-19.

This clone was counted only a few times. The rearrangement joins TRBV6-5 to TRBJ1-1, with a weak D call TRBD1 (6 bases). CDR1 is MNHEY, CDR2 SVGAGI, per germline. The CDR3 is made up of 14 amino acids. V was pared by 5 bases and J by 1 base, with 11 bases between. This CDR3 is CASSRQVRNTEAFF. In nucleotides, the CDR3 is TGTGCCAGCAGTAGACAGGTCAGGAACACTGAAGCTTTCTTT.

The V gene is TRBV6-2 or TRBV6-3, the J gene TRBJ1-5; unclear D gene. Trimming cost V 4 bases and J 8 bases, with 30 bases left between them. Germline V gives CDR1 MNHEY, CDR2 SVGEGT. This CDR3 comprises 19 residues. The CDR3 sequence: CASSSGHPSLSAGVEPQHF. The CDR3 DNA reads TGTGCCAGCAGTTCGGGCCATCCGAGCCTATCAGCGGGCGTGGAGCCCCAGCATTTT.

This clone was detected once. The V and J genes are TRBV7-8 and TRBJ1-5; a possible D gene is TRBD1 (6 bases). From germline, CDR1 is SGHVS and CDR2 FQNEAQ. V lost 0 bases and J 1 base, leaving 13 bases between the germline ends. The CDR3 runs to 17 residues. CDR3 nucleotides: TGTGCCAGCAGCTTAGCCCGGGGGGGCCCAAGCAATCAGCCCCAGCATTTT. Residues: CASSLARGGPSNQPQHF.